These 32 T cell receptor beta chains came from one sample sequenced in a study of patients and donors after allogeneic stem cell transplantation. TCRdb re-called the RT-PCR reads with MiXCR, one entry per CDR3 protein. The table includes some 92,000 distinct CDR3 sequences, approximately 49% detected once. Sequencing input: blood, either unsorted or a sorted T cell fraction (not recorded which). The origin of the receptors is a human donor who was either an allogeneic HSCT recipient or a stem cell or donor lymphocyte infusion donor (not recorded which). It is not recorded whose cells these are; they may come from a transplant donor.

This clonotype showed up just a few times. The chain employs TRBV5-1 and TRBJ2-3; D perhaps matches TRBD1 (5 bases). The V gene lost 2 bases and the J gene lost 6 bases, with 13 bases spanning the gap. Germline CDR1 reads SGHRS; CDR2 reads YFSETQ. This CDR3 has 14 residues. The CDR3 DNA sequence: TGCGCCAGCAGCTTCCGACAGTCAGAGGATACGCAGTATTTT. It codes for CASSFRQSEDTQYF.

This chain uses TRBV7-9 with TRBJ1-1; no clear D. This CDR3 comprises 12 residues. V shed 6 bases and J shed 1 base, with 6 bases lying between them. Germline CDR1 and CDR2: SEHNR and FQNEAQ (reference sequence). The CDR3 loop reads CASRTANTEAFF. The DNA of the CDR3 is TGTGCCAGCAGAACTGCGAACACTGAAGCTTTCTTT.

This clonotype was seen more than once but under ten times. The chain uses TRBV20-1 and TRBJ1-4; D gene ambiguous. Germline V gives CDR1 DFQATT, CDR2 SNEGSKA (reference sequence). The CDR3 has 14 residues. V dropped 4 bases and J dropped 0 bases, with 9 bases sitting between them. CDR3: CSATRQATNEKLFF. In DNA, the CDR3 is TGCAGTGCTACTCGCCAGGCAACTAATGAAAAACTGTTTTTT.

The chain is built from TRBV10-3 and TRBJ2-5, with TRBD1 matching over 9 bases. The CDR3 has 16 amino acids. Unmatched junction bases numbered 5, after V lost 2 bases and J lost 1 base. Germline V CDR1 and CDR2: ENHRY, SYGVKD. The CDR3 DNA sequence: TGTGCCATCAGTGAGAAACCGGGACAGGGCCAAGAGACCCAGTACTTC. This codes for CAISEKPGQGQETQYF.

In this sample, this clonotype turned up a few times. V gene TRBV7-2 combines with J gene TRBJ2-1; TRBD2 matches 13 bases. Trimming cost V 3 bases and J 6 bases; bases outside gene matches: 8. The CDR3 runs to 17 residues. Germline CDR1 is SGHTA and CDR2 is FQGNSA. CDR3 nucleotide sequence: TGTGCCAGCAGCTTCCATGTACTAGCGGGAGGGGGCAATGAGCAGTTCTTC. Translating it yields CASSFHVLAGGGNEQFF.

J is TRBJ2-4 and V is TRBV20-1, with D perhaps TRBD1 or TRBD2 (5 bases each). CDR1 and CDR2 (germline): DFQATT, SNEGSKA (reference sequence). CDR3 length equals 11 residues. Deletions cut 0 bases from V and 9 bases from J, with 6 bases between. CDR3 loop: CSARDGTIQYF. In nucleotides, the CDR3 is TGCAGTGCTAGAGACGGGACCATTCAGTACTTC.

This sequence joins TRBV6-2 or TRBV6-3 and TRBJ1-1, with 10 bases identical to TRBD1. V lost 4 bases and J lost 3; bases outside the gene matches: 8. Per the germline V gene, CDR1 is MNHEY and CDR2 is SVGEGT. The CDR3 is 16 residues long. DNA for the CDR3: TGTGCCAGCAGTTTCACTTCCGGGACAGGGGACACTGAAGCTTTCTTT. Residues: CASSFTSGTGDTEAFF.

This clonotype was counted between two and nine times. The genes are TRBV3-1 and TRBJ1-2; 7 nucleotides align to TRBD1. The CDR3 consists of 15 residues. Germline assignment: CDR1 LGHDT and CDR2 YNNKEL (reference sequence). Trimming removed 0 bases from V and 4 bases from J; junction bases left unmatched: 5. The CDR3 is CASSQEGGTGYGYTF. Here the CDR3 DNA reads TGTGCCAGCAGCCAAGAAGGGGGCACTGGCTATGGCTACACCTTC.

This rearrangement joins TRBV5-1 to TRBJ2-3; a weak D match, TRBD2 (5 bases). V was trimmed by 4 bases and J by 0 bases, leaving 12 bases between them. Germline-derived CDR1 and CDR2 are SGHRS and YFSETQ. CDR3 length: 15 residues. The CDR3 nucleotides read TGCGCCAGCAGCCTTAGCGCCACTAGCACAGATACGCAGTATTTT. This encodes CASSLSATSTDTQYF.

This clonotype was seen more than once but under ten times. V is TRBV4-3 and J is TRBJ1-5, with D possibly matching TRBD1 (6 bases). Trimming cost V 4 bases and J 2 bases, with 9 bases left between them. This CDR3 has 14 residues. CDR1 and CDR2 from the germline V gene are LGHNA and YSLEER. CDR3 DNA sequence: TGCGCCAGCAGCCGGGACATCGGCAATCAGCCCCAGCATTTT. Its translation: CASSRDIGNQPQHF.

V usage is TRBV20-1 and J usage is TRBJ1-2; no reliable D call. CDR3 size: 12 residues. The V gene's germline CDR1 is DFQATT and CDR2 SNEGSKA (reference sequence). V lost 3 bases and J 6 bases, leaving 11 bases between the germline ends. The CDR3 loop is CSASSPTHGYTF. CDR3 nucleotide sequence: TGCAGTGCTAGCAGCCCTACCCATGGCTACACCTTC.

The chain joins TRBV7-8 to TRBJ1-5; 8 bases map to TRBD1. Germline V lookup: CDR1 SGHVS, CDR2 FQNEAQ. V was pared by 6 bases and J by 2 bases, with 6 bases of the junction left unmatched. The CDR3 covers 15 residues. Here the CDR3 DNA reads TGTGCCAGCAGACAGGGGGAGGGAGGCAATCAGCCCCAGCATTTT. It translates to CASRQGEGGNQPQHF.

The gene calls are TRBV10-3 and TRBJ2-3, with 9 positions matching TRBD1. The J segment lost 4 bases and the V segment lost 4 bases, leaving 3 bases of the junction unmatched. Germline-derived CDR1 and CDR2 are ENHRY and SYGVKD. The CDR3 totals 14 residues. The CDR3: CAISGDRGSDTQYF. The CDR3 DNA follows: TGTGCCATCAGTGGCGACAGGGGGTCAGATACGCAGTATTTT.

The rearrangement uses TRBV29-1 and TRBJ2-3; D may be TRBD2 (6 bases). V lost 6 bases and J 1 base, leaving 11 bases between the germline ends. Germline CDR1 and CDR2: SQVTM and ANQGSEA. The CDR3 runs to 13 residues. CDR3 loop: CSVAGGGTDTQYF. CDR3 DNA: TGCAGCGTCGCCGGAGGGGGCACAGATACGCAGTATTTT.

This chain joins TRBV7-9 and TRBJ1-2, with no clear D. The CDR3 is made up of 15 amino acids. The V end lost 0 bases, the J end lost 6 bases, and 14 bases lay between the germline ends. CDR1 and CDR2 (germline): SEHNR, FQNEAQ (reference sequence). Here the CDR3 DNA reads TGTGCCAGCAGCTTAGCGATACTCCTTGGGGATGGCTACACCTTC. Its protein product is CASSLAILLGDGYTF.

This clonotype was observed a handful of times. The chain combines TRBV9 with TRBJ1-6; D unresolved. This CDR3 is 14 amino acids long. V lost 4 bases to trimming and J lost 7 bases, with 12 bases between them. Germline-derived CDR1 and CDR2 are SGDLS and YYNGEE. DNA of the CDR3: TGTGCCAGCAGCCTCGACGGTCCCAATTCACCCCTCCACTTT. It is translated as CASSLDGPNSPLHF.

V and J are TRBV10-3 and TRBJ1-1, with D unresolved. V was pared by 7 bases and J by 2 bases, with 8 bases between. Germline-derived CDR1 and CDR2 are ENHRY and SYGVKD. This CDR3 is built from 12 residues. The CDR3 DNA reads TGTGCCATCACGGCAGACAACACTGAAGCTTTCTTT. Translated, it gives CAITADNTEAFF.

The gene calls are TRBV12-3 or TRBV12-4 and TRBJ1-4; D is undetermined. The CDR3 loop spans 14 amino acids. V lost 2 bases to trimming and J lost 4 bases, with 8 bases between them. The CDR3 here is CASSLNGINEKLFF. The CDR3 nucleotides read TGTGCCAGCAGTTTAAATGGGATTAATGAAAAACTGTTTTTT.

CDR3 sequence (DNA): TGTGCCAGCAGTTGGCGTGACGGTAACTATGGCTACACCTTC. This encodes CASSWRDGNYGYTF. The rearrangement joins TRBV27 to TRBJ1-2; D unclear. V shed 4 bases and J shed 1 base, with 10 bases lying between them. CDR1 is MNHEY and CDR2 is SMNVEV in the germline V gene (reference sequence). There are 14 residues in the CDR3.

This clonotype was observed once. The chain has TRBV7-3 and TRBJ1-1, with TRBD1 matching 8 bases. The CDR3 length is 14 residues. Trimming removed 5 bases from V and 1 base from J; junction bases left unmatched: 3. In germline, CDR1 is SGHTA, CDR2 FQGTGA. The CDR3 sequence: CASSGQGGNTEAFF. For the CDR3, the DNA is TGTGCCAGCAGCGGACAGGGTGGGAACACTGAAGCTTTCTTT. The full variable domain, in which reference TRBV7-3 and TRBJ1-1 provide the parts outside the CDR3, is GAGVSQTPSNKVTEKGKYVELRCDPISGHTALYWYRQSLGQGPEFLIYFQGTGAADDSGLPNDRFFAVRPEGSVSTLKIQRTERGDSAVYLCASSGQGGNTEAFFGQGTRLTVV.

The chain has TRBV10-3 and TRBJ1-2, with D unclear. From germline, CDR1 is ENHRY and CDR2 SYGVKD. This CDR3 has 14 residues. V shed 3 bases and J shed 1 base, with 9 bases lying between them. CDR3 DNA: TGTGCCATCAGTGATTTGGGTTTTAACTATGGCTACACCTTC. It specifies CAISDLGFNYGYTF.

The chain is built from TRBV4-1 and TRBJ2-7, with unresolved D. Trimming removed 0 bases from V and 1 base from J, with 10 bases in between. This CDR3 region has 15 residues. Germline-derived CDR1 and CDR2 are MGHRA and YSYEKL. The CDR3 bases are TGCGCCAGCAGCCAAGATCGTGCCACTTCCTACGAGCAGTACTTC. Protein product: CASSQDRATSYEQYF.

CDR3 protein: CASSQDPGSGNTGELFF. CDR3 coding DNA: TGCGCCAGCAGCCAAGATCCCGGTAGCGGTAACACCGGGGAGCTGTTTTTT. The chain carries TRBV4-3 and TRBJ2-2; D is perhaps TRBD2 (6 bases). Looked up from germline, CDR1 is LGHNA and CDR2 is YSLEER. The CDR3 spans 17 residues. V was pared by 0 bases and J by 2 bases, with 13 bases between.

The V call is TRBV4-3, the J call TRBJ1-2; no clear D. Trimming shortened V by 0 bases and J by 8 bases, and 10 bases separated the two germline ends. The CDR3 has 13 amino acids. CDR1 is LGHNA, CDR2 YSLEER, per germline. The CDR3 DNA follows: TGCGCCAGCAGCCAAGAAAGCGGCTCGGGCTACACCTTC. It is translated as CASSQESGSGYTF.

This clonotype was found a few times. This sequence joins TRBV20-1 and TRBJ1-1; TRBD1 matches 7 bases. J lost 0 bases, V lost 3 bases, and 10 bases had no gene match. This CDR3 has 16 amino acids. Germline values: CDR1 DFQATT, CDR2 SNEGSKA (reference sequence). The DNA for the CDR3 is TGCAGTGCTAGCCGAGGGGGCATGGGCATGAACACTGAAGCTTTCTTT. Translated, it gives CSASRGGMGMNTEAFF.

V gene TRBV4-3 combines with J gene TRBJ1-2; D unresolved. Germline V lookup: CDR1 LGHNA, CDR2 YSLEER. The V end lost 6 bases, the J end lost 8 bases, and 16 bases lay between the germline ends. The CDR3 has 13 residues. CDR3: CASSYTGLSGYTF. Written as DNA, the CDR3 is TGCGCCAGCAGTTACACCGGGTTGAGCGGCTACACCTTC.

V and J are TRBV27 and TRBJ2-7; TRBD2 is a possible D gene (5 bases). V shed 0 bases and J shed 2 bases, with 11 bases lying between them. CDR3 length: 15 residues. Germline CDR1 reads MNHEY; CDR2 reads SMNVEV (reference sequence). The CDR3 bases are TGTGCCAGCAGTTTATCGGGGTTGAGGGCCTACGAGCAGTACTTC. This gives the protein CASSLSGLRAYEQYF.

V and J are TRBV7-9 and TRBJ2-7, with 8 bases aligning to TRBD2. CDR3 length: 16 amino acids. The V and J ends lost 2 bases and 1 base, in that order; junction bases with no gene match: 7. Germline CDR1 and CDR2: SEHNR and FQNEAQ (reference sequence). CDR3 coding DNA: TGTGCCAGCAGCTTATCTCCCGGGAGGGGGTCCTACGAGCAGTACTTC. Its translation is CASSLSPGRGSYEQYF.

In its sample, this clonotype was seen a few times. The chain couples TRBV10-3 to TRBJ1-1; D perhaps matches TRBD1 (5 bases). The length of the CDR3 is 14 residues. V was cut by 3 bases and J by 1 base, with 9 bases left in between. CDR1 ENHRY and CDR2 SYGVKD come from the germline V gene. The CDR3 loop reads CAISDPGTNTEAFF. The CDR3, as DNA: TGTGCCATCAGTGACCCAGGGACGAACACTGAAGCTTTCTTT.

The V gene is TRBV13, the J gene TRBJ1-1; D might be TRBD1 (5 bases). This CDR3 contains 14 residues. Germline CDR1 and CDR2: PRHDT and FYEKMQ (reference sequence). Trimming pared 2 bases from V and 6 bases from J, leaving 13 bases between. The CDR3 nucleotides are TGTGCCAGCAGCTTACTCGGAGGGGCGGCTGAAGCTTTCTTT. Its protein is CASSLLGGAAEAFF.

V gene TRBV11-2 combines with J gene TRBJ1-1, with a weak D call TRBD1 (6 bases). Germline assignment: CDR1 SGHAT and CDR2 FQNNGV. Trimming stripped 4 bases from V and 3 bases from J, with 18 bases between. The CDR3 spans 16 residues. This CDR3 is CASSSSRGGEDTEAFF. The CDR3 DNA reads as TGTGCCAGCAGCTCTTCCCGCGGGGGCGAGGACACTGAAGCTTTCTTT.

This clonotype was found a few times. This CDR3 is CASRGTTNEKLFF. In DNA form, the CDR3 reads TGTGCCAGTCGGGGGACAACTAATGAAAAACTGTTTTTT. This chain joins TRBV2 and TRBJ1-4, with D possibly TRBD1 on 5 matching bases. V lost 9 bases to trimming and J lost 0 bases, with 8 bases between them. CDR1 and CDR2 from the germline V gene are SNHLY and FYNNEI. There are 13 residues in the CDR3. The complete variable domain, with remaining parts taken from reference TRBV2 and TRBJ1-4, reads EPEVTQTPSHQVTQMGQEVILRCVPISNHLYFYWYRQILGQKVEFLVSFYNNEISEKSEIFDDQFSVERPDGSNFTLKIRSTKLEDSAMYFCASRGTTNEKLFFGSGTQLSVL.